Listed below are T cell receptor beta chains from one sample, sequenced in a study of beta chain features in type 1 diabetes. The protocol was immunoSEQ multiplex PCR, while the TCRdb copy is restricted to in-frame clones and leaves out a portion. The data show 130,000 or so clones, roughly 10% seen once. The sample comprised central memory CD4+ T cells from blood. The receptor source for this set is a man aged 30 to 39 with type 1 diabetes. CDR3s include the opening cysteine and the closing phenylalanine or tryptophan. The D gene is left open where the match is weak. Size values are once, few and many counts, or a class for expanded clones, and some rows have none.

CDR3: CASSYSSGSGGTQYF
DNA: TGTGCCAGCAGTTACTCGTCAGGGTCAGGGGGAACCCAGTACTTC
D: TRBD1
J: TRBJ2-5
V: TRBV6-5
length: 15
size: few

CDR3: CASSVATGSRYEQYF
DNA: TGTGCCAGCAGCGTAGCTACCGGGAGCAGGTACGAGCAGTACTTC
D: -
J: TRBJ2-7
V: TRBV9
length: 15
size: few

CDR3: CAVTSGQLVYEQYF
DNA: TGTGCAGTTACCTCGGGACAGCTAGTTTACGAGCAGTACTTC
D: TRBD1
J: TRBJ2-7
V: TRBV28
length: 14
size: few

CDR3: CAWSRESNQPQHF
DNA: TGTGCCTGGAGTAGAGAGAGCAATCAGCCCCAGCATTTT
D: -
J: TRBJ1-5
V: TRBV30
length: 13
size: few

CDR3: CASRPGQYNSPLHF
DNA: TGTGCCAGCAGGCCGGGACAGTATAATTCACCCCTCCACTTT
D: TRBD1
J: TRBJ1-6
V: TRBV9
length: 14
size: few

CDR3: CAWETGSHGYTF
DNA: TGTGCCTGGGAGACAGGTTCCCATGGCTACACCTTC
D: -
J: TRBJ1-2
V: TRBV30
length: 12
size: few

CDR3: CASSLLGHPNYGYTF
DNA: TGTGCCAGCAGTCTTTTGGGACACCCTAACTATGGCTACACCTTC
D: -
J: TRBJ1-2
V: TRBV28
length: 15
size: many

CDR3: CASSPALAGVNEQFF
DNA: TGTGCCAGCTCACCAGCCCTAGCGGGGGTTAATGAGCAGTTCTTC
D: TRBD2
J: TRBJ2-1
V: TRBV18
length: 15
size: -

CDR3: CASSYGQDSYNSPLHF
DNA: TGTGCCAGCAGTTACGGACAGGACTCCTATAATTCACCCCTCCACTTT
D: TRBD1
J: TRBJ1-6
V: TRBV5-4
length: 16
size: few

CDR3: CASSSGTREFYNEQFF
DNA: TGTGCCAGCAGCTCAGGGACTAGGGAGTTTTACAATGAGCAGTTCTTC
D: TRBD2
J: TRBJ2-1
V: TRBV11-2
length: 16
size: -

CDR3: CASSPGADGANVLTF
DNA: TGTGCCAGCTCACCGGGGGCAGATGGGGCCAACGTCCTGACTTTC
D: -
J: TRBJ2-6
V: TRBV18
length: 15
size: -

CDR3: CASSQDPGGSYEQYF
DNA: TGCGCCAGCAGCCAAGATCCCGGGGGATCCTACGAGCAGTACTTC
D: -
J: TRBJ2-7
V: TRBV4-1
length: 15
size: -

CDR3: CASSLTGYRNEQYF
DNA: TGTGCCAGCAGCTTGACAGGGTATCGGAACGAGCAGTACTTC
D: TRBD1
J: TRBJ2-7
V: TRBV2
length: 14
size: few

CDR3: CAGTRGSNYGYTF
DNA: TGTGCCGGAACCAGGGGCTCTAACTATGGCTACACCTTC
D: -
J: TRBJ1-2
V: TRBV2
length: 13
size: -

CDR3: CASTVSGGRDEQFF
DNA: TGTGCCAGCACCGTTAGCGGGGGGCGCGATGAGCAGTTCTTC
D: TRBD2
J: TRBJ2-1
V: TRBV28
length: 14
size: few

CDR3: CASSHSGGTEGANVLTF
DNA: TGTGCCAGCAGCCACTCCGGGGGAACGGAAGGGGCCAACGTCCTGACTTTC
D: -
J: TRBJ2-6
V: TRBV5-4
length: 17
size: few

CDR3: CASSPRGGADEQFF
DNA: TGTGCCAGCTCACCGCGCGGGGGGGCTGATGAGCAGTTCTTC
D: TRBD2
J: TRBJ2-1
V: TRBV18
length: 14
size: few

CDR3: CASSSLAGGYEQYF
DNA: TGCGCCAGCAGCTCCTTAGCGGGGGGTTACGAGCAGTACTTC
D: TRBD2
J: TRBJ2-7
V: TRBV5-1
length: 14
size: few

CDR3: CASSPLTGKVGGYTF
DNA: TGTGCCAGCAGCCCGCTGACAGGGAAAGTCGGTGGCTACACCTTC
D: TRBD1
J: TRBJ1-2
V: TRBV14
length: 15
size: few

CDR3: CASSRQIDQPQHF
DNA: TGTGCCAGCAGTCGACAGATTGATCAGCCCCAGCATTTT
D: -
J: TRBJ1-5
V: TRBV2
length: 13
size: few

CDR3: CATGPSSGTYEQYF
DNA: TGTGCCACCGGACCATCGTCAGGGACCTACGAGCAGTACTTC
D: -
J: TRBJ2-7
V: TRBV18
length: 14
size: few

CDR3: CASSQALAGGSLAKNIQYF
DNA: TGCGCCAGCAGCCAAGCGCTAGCGGGGGGAAGCCTAGCCAAAAACATTCAGTACTTC
D: TRBD2
J: TRBJ2-4
V: TRBV4-1
length: 19
size: few

CDR3: CASSVGAGGPAGELFF
DNA: TGTGCCAGCAGTGTCGGCGCGGGGGGGCCAGCCGGGGAGCTGTTTTTT
D: TRBD2
J: TRBJ2-2
V: TRBV2
length: 16
size: few

CDR3: CASMTGTYEQYF
DNA: TGTGCCAGCATGACCGGGACCTACGAGCAGTACTTC
D: -
J: TRBJ2-7
V: TRBV28
length: 12
size: few

CDR3: CASSQDNNLGRTQYF
DNA: TGCGCCAGCAGCCAAGATAATAACCTAGGGAGGACCCAGTACTTC
D: -
J: TRBJ2-5
V: TRBV4-1
length: 15
size: few

CDR3: CASSPRSVGELFF
DNA: TGCGCCAGCAGCCCCCGGTCGGTCGGGGAGCTGTTTTTT
D: -
J: TRBJ2-2
V: TRBV5-1
length: 13
size: few

CDR3: CASSLTRGGIPYEQYF
DNA: TGTGCCAGCAGTTTAACGCGGGGGGGAATACCATACGAGCAGTACTTC
D: TRBD2
J: TRBJ2-7
V: TRBV28
length: 16
size: -